This T cell receptor beta chain was sequenced during a study of blood T cell repertoires in COVID-19. V shed 6 bases and J 12 bases; nucleotides not matched to a gene: 6. This CDR3 spans 11 amino acids. CDR1 and CDR2 (germline): LGHDT, YNNKEL (reference sequence). Method: immunoSEQ multiplex PCR; TCRdb's copy keeps in-frame clones and lacks some. Of 110,000 to 150,000 clones in the sample, 78% were seen once. What was sequenced was PBMCs or T cells enriched from blood (not recorded which). The receptor comes from a woman aged 45 to 65 who had recovered from COVID-19. The chain combines TRBV3-1 (or the pseudogene TRBV3-2) with TRBJ2-7; TRBD1 aligns across 9 bases. CDR3 bases: TGTGCCAGCAGTACAGGGGGCGGTCCGTACTTC. This gives the protein CASSTGGGPYF.